Listed below are T cell receptor beta chains from one sample, sequenced in a study of OX40 agonist ivuxolimab in advanced cancers. Repertoires were generated with immunoSEQ multiplex PCR, while TCRdb's copy carries only in-frame clones and drops some. This table has approximately 37,000 clones, approximately 83% appearing once. The sample consisted of CD4+ or CD8+ T cells sorted from blood, taken in a trial of the OX40 agonist ivuxolimab. These TCRs come from an adult with an advanced solid tumor such as melanoma, head and neck, liver or kidney cancer. Each CDR3 is given with its conserved first and last residue. The order of the fields is clone size, J gene, V gene, CDR3 length, D gene, CDR3 protein, CDR3 DNA. D genes are given only for firm matches. Where a row states a size, it is once, few, many or the class of an expanded clone; other rows omit it.

. TRBJ2-1 TRBV7-8 15 TRBD2 CASSLAPSGTSEQFF TGTGCCAGCAGCTTAGCTCCTAGCGGGACAAGTGAGCAGTTCTTC
few TRBJ1-1 TRBV12-5 12 . CASGLDSIEAFF TGTGCTAGTGGTCTGGACAGCATTGAAGCTTTCTTT
once TRBJ2-3 TRBV15 12 . CATSSNPDTQYF TGTGCCACCAGCTCTAACCCAGATACGCAGTATTTT
few TRBJ1-3 TRBV4-1 16 TRBD1 CASSPRRGQGIDTIYF TGCGCCAGCAGCCCTCGAAGGGGACAGGGGATCGACACCATATATTTT
. TRBJ2-2 TRBV4-2 13 . CASSPSNTGELFF TGTGCCAGCAGCCCTTCAAACACCGGGGAGCTGTTTTTT
medium-sized TRBJ2-5 TRBV28 14 . CASSPDSSQETQYF TGTGCCAGCAGTCCCGACAGCTCTCAAGAGACCCAGTACTTC
. TRBJ1-1 TRBV28 16 . CASSFLSGQSNTEAFF TGTGCCAGCAGTTTTCTATCAGGACAGTCGAACACTGAAGCTTTCTTT
once TRBJ2-1 TRBV6-6 16 . CASSYSYSDRGNEQFF TGTGCCAGCAGTTACTCTTACTCAGACAGAGGCAATGAGCAGTTCTTC
. TRBJ2-1 TRBV7-3 17 . CASSLIGAGNPYNEQFF TGTGCCAGCAGCTTAATCGGGGCGGGGAACCCCTACAATGAGCAGTTCTTC
. TRBJ1-5 TRBV6-1 14 . CASSAGTDFMPQHF TGTGCCAGCAGCGCCGGGACCGACTTTATGCCCCAGCATTTT
once TRBJ2-1 TRBV7-9 18 TRBD2 CASSFGGLAGPLYNEQFF TGTGCCAGCAGCTTCGGGGGGCTAGCGGGACCCCTGTACAATGAGCAGTTCTTC
once TRBJ2-7 TRBV28 15 . CASSPPEDGAYEQYF TGTGCCAGCAGTCCCCCTGAGGACGGCGCCTACGAGCAGTACTTC
. TRBJ2-6 TRBV7-6 16 . CASSPASGAGANVLTF TGTGCCAGCAGCCCAGCGTCAGGGGCCGGGGCCAACGTCCTGACTTTC
. TRBJ2-3 TRBV9 15 TRBD2 CASSVGTSGRDTQYF TGTGCCAGCAGCGTAGGGACTAGCGGGAGAGATACGCAGTATTTT
. TRBJ2-3 TRBV5-4 15 . CASSLTAGGVDTQYF TGTGCCAGCAGCTTAACGGCGGGTGGGGTGGATACGCAGTATTTT
. TRBJ1-1 TRBV7-6 15 . CASSQSGTMNTEAFF TGTGCCAGCAGCCAATCCGGGACGATGAACACTGAAGCTTTCTTT
. TRBJ2-7 TRBV5-8 16 . CAGSLDWAGATIEQYF TGTGCCGGCAGCTTGGATTGGGCAGGGGCGACCATCGAGCAGTACTTC
. TRBJ2-5 TRBV29-1 14 TRBD1 CSVEDPRGLETQYF TGCAGCGTTGAAGATCCCAGGGGGCTGGAGACCCAGTACTTC
. TRBJ2-7 TRBV29-1 14 TRBD2 CSVEGLGTKYEQYF TGCAGCGTTGAAGGGTTGGGGACTAAATACGAGCAGTACTTC
. TRBJ2-7 TRBV5-5 13 TRBD1 CASSSDRGNEQYF TGTGCCAGCAGCTCGGACAGGGGTAACGAGCAGTACTTC
. TRBJ2-1 TRBV5-5 19 . CASSGLDSSFLTSYNEQFF TGTGCCAGCAGCGGCCTTGACAGCTCCTTTCTCACCTCCTACAATGAGCAGTTCTTC
. TRBJ2-7 TRBV2 15 . CASSSNRESSYEQYF TGTGCCAGCAGTTCTAACAGGGAGAGCTCCTACGAGCAGTACTTC
. TRBJ1-1 TRBV7-6 15 . CASSQGRAMNTEAFF TGTGCCAGCAGCCAGGGCAGGGCGATGAACACTGAAGCTTTCTTT
once TRBJ1-6 TRBV11-2 16 . CASSEQGGLENSPLHF TGTGCCAGCAGCGAACAGGGTGGGTTGGAAAATTCACCCCTCCACTTT
once TRBJ2-1 TRBV27 12 . CASSLQGNEQFF TGTGCCAGCAGTTTACAGGGGAATGAGCAGTTCTTC
. TRBJ2-7 TRBV6-1 13 . CASSTTVSYEQYF TGTGCCAGCAGTACGACAGTCTCCTACGAGCAGTACTTC
. TRBJ1-2 TRBV28 15 . CASSLSAGINYGYTF TGTGCCAGCAGTTTATCTGCGGGGATTAACTATGGCTACACCTTC
. TRBJ2-1 TRBV30 13 TRBD1 CAWAGGSYNEQFF TGTGCCTGGGCAGGGGGCTCCTACAATGAGCAGTTCTTC
. TRBJ2-1 TRBV7-9 16 TRBD2 CASSSTWEGLVNEQFF TGTGCCAGCAGCTCTACCTGGGAGGGCCTGGTCAATGAGCAGTTCTTC
few TRBJ1-1 TRBV4-2 13 . CASSHGENTEAFF TGTGCCAGCAGCCATGGAGAGAACACTGAAGCTTTCTTT
. TRBJ2-7 TRBV29-1 15 . CSVHLAGKPTYEQYF TGCAGCGTCCACTTGGCGGGAAAGCCGACCTACGAGCAGTACTTC
. TRBJ1-6 TRBV28 14 . CASPYRHYNSPLHF TGTGCCAGTCCTTACCGACACTATAATTCACCCCTCCACTTT
. TRBJ2-7 TRBV11-2 14 . CASSFGTGSYEQYF TGTGCCAGCAGCTTTGGGACTGGGTCCTACGAGCAGTACTTC
. TRBJ2-1 TRBV7-6 13 . CASSLGEGDEQFF TGTGCCAGCAGCTTAGGTGAGGGCGATGAGCAGTTCTTC
. TRBJ2-7 TRBV6-1 14 TRBD1 CASSPTGGSYEQYF TGTGCCAGCAGTCCGACAGGGGGTTCCTACGAGCAGTACTTC
. TRBJ2-2 TRBV7-9 11 . CASSLKGELFF TGTGCCAGCAGCTTAAAAGGGGAGCTGTTTTTT
. TRBJ2-7 TRBV13 13 . CASSRGHKVEQYF TGTGCCAGCAGCAGGGGCCACAAAGTCGAGCAGTACTTC
. TRBJ2-2 TRBV14 14 . CASSQDVGTGELFF TGTGCCAGCAGCCAAGATGTCGGCACCGGGGAGCTGTTTTTT
. TRBJ2-2 TRBV5-1 14 . CASSWGRPTGELFF TGCGCCAGCAGCTGGGGCAGACCCACCGGGGAGCTGTTTTTT
once TRBJ2-5 TRBV5-1 11 . CASWDTGTQYF TGCGCCAGCTGGGATACGGGGACCCAGTACTTC
. TRBJ2-1 TRBV27 17 TRBD2 CASRLPARLAGQNEQFF TGTGCCAGCAGATTACCGGCCCGACTAGCGGGACAGAATGAGCAGTTCTTC
. TRBJ1-5 TRBV6-1 15 TRBD1 CASSEYQGANQPQHF TGTGCCAGCAGTGAATACCAGGGGGCGAATCAGCCCCAGCATTTT
. TRBJ1-6 TRBV4-3 14 TRBD1 CASSSTGSASPLHF TGCGCCAGCAGCTCGACAGGGTCGGCTTCACCCCTCCACTTT
. TRBJ2-3 TRBV6-4 15 . CASSDGRGHTDTQYF TGTGCCAGCAGTGACGGGCGGGGGCACACAGATACGCAGTATTTT
. TRBJ2-6 TRBV6-1 15 . CASSRDGSGANVLTF TGTGCCAGCAGCCGGGACGGCTCTGGGGCCAACGTCCTGACTTTC
. TRBJ1-2 TRBV5-4 17 . CATTPGLTFLFNYGYTF TGTGCCACCACCCCAGGGTTAACGTTTCTCTTTAACTATGGCTACACCTTC
. TRBJ2-1 TRBV5-1 17 . CASSLVASAKGYNEQFF TGCGCCAGCAGCTTGGTAGCATCCGCCAAGGGGTACAATGAGCAGTTCTTC
. TRBJ2-3 TRBV4-1 16 . CASSPPGLDGTDTQYF TGCGCCAGCAGCCCGCCCGGGCTAGACGGCACAGATACGCAGTATTTT
. TRBJ2-3 TRBV6-4 13 . CASSRTSTDTQYF TGTGCCAGCAGCCGGACGAGCACAGATACGCAGTATTTT
. TRBJ1-1 TRBV9 13 TRBD1 CASSVGQGAEAFF TGTGCCAGCAGCGTAGGGCAGGGGGCTGAAGCTTTCTTT